This T cell receptor beta chain was retrieved from a study of T-cell reconstitution after alpha-beta-depleted transplantation in children. The junction had 6 bases not matched to a gene; V was cut back by 4 bases and J by 0 bases. There are 17 residues in the CDR3. Germline loops: CDR1 SGHRS, CDR2 YFSETQ. A TCRbeta library incorporating unique molecular identifiers was prepared. TCRdb called the PCR reads again in MiXCR, with one record for every CDR3 protein. In the table there are about 270,000 distinct CDR3 sequences, roughly 9.5% of which are singletons. This sample comprised PBMCs from the stem cell graft donor, obtained from the stem cell graft. The chain employs TRBV5-1 and TRBJ2-6, with 8 bases lining up with TRBD1. The TCR originated in a human donor who donated a stem cell graft to a child with SCID. Here the CDR3 reads CASSIGTGASGANVLTF. Written as DNA, the CDR3 is TGCGCCAGCAGCATCGGGACAGGCGCCTCTGGGGCCAACGTCCTGACTTTC.